Each of the 9 T cell receptor beta chains below was sequenced from the same sample in a study of OX40 agonist ivuxolimab in advanced cancers. Only in-frame clones appear in the TCRdb table, and some are missing; sequencing was by immunoSEQ multiplex PCR. The data show tens of thousands of clones, with about 86% seen just once and approximately 28% held by the top ten. The sample here was CD4+ or CD8+ T cells sorted from blood, taken in a trial of the OX40 agonist ivuxolimab. Receptors originate from an adult with an advanced solid tumor such as melanoma, head and neck, liver or kidney cancer.

This rearrangement joins TRBV5-4 to TRBJ1-2; D remains unclear. Trimming left V 3 bases short and J 2 bases short, with 11 bases between. The CDR3 is 14 residues long. The V gene's germline CDR1 is SGHNT and CDR2 YYREEE (reference sequence). CDR3 DNA: TGTGCCAGCAGCTCCTCTGGGCCGAACTATGGCTACACCTTC. Protein: CASSSSGPNYGYTF.

The chain employs TRBV6-6 and TRBJ1-2; 9 nucleotides match TRBD1. The CDR3 consists of 15 residues. Trimming took 5 bases from V and 7 from J; bases not matched to a gene: 11. CDR1 MNHNY and CDR2 SVGAGI come from the germline V gene (reference sequence). CDR3 sequence: CASSPDLQGARGYTF. CDR3 nucleotides: TGTGCCAGCAGTCCAGATCTACAGGGGGCGCGTGGCTACACCTTC.

This clone has just one count. The chain combines TRBV15 with TRBJ2-2; D remains ambiguous. This CDR3 is built from 14 residues. Germline CDR1 reads LNHNV; CDR2 reads YYDKDF (reference sequence). V lost 3 bases and J 1 base, leaving 6 bases between the germline ends. The CDR3 loop reads CATSSIVNTGELFF. The CDR3 nucleotides are TGTGCCACCAGCAGTATAGTGAACACCGGGGAGCTGTTTTTT.

This chain links TRBV18 with TRBJ2-3; D gene uncertain. Trimming took off 2 bases at V and 4 bases at J, with 4 bases between the two ends. The CDR3 runs to 12 residues. CDR1 and CDR2 from the germline V gene are KGHSH and LQKENI. CDR3 sequence: CASSPAPDTQYF. CDR3 sequence (DNA): TGTGCCAGCTCACCAGCCCCAGATACGCAGTATTTT.

V is TRBV5-1 and J is TRBJ1-2, with D tentatively TRBD1 (5 bases). The V gene lost 0 bases and the J gene lost 5 bases, with 11 bases spanning the gap. The CDR3 spans 14 residues. CDR1 SGHRS and CDR2 YFSETQ come from the germline V gene. The CDR3 DNA sequence: TGCGCCAGCAGCTTGGAGGGGATGGGGTATGGCTACACCTTC. Its translation: CASSLEGMGYGYTF. Together with reference TRBV5-1 and TRBJ1-2, the CDR3 gives the full variable domain: KAGVTQTPRYLIKTRGQQVTLSCSPISGHRSVSWYQQTPGQGLQFLFEYFSETQRNKGNFPGRFSGRQFSNSRSEMNVSTLELGDSALYLCASSLEGMGYGYTFGSGTRLTVV.

The CDR3: CASTPTGGSSYEQYF. CDR3 DNA: TGTGCCAGCACCCCAACAGGGGGGAGCTCCTACGAGCAGTACTTC. This chain connects TRBV5-4 to TRBJ2-7; 8 bases match TRBD1. Germline values: CDR1 SGHNT, CDR2 YYREEE (reference sequence). V trimming: 6 bases; J trimming: 0 bases; junction bases outside the gene matches: 8. CDR3 length equals 15 residues.

The rearrangement uses TRBV4-1 and TRBJ2-6; possibly TRBD1 for D (5 bases). The V gene lost 0 bases and the J gene lost 5 bases, with 14 bases spanning the gap. This CDR3 has 17 amino acids. Per the germline V gene, CDR1 is MGHRA and CDR2 is YSYEKL. The CDR3 loop reads CASSQEGVVVWANVLTF. The CDR3 DNA reads TGCGCCAGCAGCCAAGAAGGGGTGGTGGTCTGGGCCAACGTCCTGACTTTC.

In regard to this clone: Other DNA sequences in this specimen translate into the identical CDR3. The chain joins TRBV29-1 to TRBJ2-7, with 8 bases that match TRBD1. Germline CDR1 is SQVTM and CDR2 is ANQGSEA. V shed 1 base and J 2 bases; nucleotides not matched to a gene: 4. The CDR3 sequence is 14 residues long. The CDR3 reads CSVEGGTGTYEQYF. The CDR3 coding sequence is TGCAGCGTTGAAGGAGGGACAGGTACCTACGAGCAGTACTTC.

This clone has just a few counts. V is TRBV7-8 and J is TRBJ1-2; a possible D gene is TRBD1 (5 bases). Per the germline V gene, CDR1 is SGHVS and CDR2 is FQNEAQ. V lost 1 base to trimming and J lost 0 bases, with 9 bases between them. The CDR3 covers 15 residues. CDR3 in amino acids: CASSLGQSPNYGYTF. The CDR3 DNA is TGTGCCAGCAGCTTAGGACAGTCTCCTAACTATGGCTACACCTTC.